This paragraph reports one T cell receptor (beta chain). Its specificity is unknown. In germline, CDR1 is SGDLS, CDR2 YYNGEE. Trimming cost V 2 bases and J 1 base, with 6 bases left between them. This CDR3 is built from 13 residues. This table comes from immunoSEQ multiplex PCR, and its TCRdb copy is limited to in-frame clones, with some not included. The data hold about 19,000 clones, with around three fifths observed a single time. The data are from a study of Tregs in tolerant kidney transplant recipients. Study-wide points: The most relevant donor-specific Treg TCRbeta repertoire apparently came from expansion with activated donor B cells. Findings come from small patient numbers and require larger validation.

Sequenced material: Tregs from blood cultured with allogeneic cells. The TCR was taken from a human donor in good health. V gene TRBV9 combines with J gene TRBJ1-1; no firm D call. Here the CDR3 reads CASSVKGNTEAFF. The CDR3 DNA reads as TGTGCCAGCAGCGTCAAGGGGAACACTGAAGCTTTCTTT.